Below, 27 T cell receptor beta chains from the same sample are listed, as sequenced in a study of blood T cells in healthy people across ages. The use of a sample-barcoded 5' primer and a J-beta primer mix characterized a second PCR of about 7 to 12 cycles. MiXCR, applied by TCRdb to the 5' RACE reads, yields one record per CDR3 protein. The sample has 1.5 million to 1.9 million distinct CDR3 sequences, 35% to 45% seen once. Input material: blood. These receptors originate from a woman aged 18 to 35 in good health.

The chain has TRBV7-8 and TRBJ2-3; D tentatively reads TRBD1 or TRBD2 (6 bases each). CDR3 length: 17 amino acids. The ends were cut back, 1 base at V and 2 bases at J, with 16 bases in the middle. Germline values: CDR1 SGHVS, CDR2 FQNEAQ. The CDR3 DNA follows: TGTGCCAGCAGCTTAGGAAGAAGGGGGGAAATCACAGATACGCAGTATTTT. Protein sequence: CASSLGRRGEITDTQYF.

The genes are TRBV7-2 and TRBJ2-1, with D possibly matching TRBD2 (6 bases). The germline CDR1 and CDR2 sequences are SGHTA and FQGNSA. Trimming took 5 bases from V and 2 from J, leaving 13 bases between them. The CDR3 runs 15 residues. CDR3 sequence: CASSIRIAAYNEQFF. CDR3 DNA sequence: TGTGCCAGCAGCATCCGAATAGCGGCCTACAATGAGCAGTTCTTC.

The genes are TRBV7-9 and TRBJ2-3; TRBD1 aligns across 9 bases. Germline CDR1 SEHNR, CDR2 FQNEAQ (reference sequence). There are 15 residues in the CDR3. After removal of 5 bases from V and 1 base from J, the junction contained 4 bases not matched to a gene. The CDR3 loop is CASSVQGAGTDTQYF. The DNA for the CDR3 is TGTGCCAGCAGCGTACAGGGGGCAGGCACAGATACGCAGTATTTT.

This clonotype was seen more than once but under ten times. The chain is built from TRBV7-9 and TRBJ2-7, with 9 bases that match TRBD2. With V trimmed by 3 bases and J by 3 bases, 6 bases remained unmatched. Germline CDR1 is SEHNR and CDR2 is FQNEAQ (reference sequence). The CDR3 has 15 residues. In nucleotides, the CDR3 is TGTGCCAGCAGCTTCCCGACTAGCGGCGACTACGAGCAGTACTTC. It specifies CASSFPTSGDYEQYF. Drawing the rest from reference TRBV7-9 and TRBJ2-7, the complete variable domain is DTGVSQNPRHKITKRGQNVTFRCDPISEHNRLYWYRQTLGQGPEFLTYFQNEAQLEKSRLLSDRFSAERPKGSFSTLEIQRTEQGDSAMYLCASSFPTSGDYEQYFGPGTRLTVT.

This clonotype has more than one count but fewer than ten. This chain joins TRBV12-3 or TRBV12-4 and TRBJ1-2; 8 nucleotides match TRBD1. The V gene end was trimmed by 3 bases and the J gene end by 2 bases; junction bases not matched to a gene: 5. The CDR3 is made up of 15 amino acids. CDR3 DNA sequence: TGTGCCAGCAGTTTCTCAGGGGGCTGGAACTATGGCTACACCTTC. Amino acid sequence: CASSFSGGWNYGYTF.

Only a few counts were recorded for this clonotype. This chain connects TRBV20-1 to TRBJ2-3, with TRBD1 matching over 7 bases. The CDR3 is made up of 12 amino acids. The germline CDR1 and CDR2 sequences are DFQATT and SNEGSKA (reference sequence). V lost 5 bases to trimming and J lost 3 bases; unmatched junction nucleotides: 2. CDR3 DNA: TGCAGTGCTGGGGGACAGACAGATACGCAGTATTTT. It yields the protein CSAGGQTDTQYF.

V usage is TRBV6-5 and J usage is TRBJ2-1; TRBD1 matches at 10 bases. The V gene end was trimmed by 6 bases and the J gene end by 3 bases; junction bases not matched to a gene: 5. The CDR3 runs to 15 residues. Germline V CDR1 and CDR2: MNHEY, SVGAGI. DNA of the CDR3: TGTGCCAGCAGGCCCGACAGGGGGCTCTACAATGAGCAGTTCTTC. Translated: CASRPDRGLYNEQFF.

The chain joins TRBV20-1 to TRBJ2-5, with TRBD2 identical over 9 bases. The CDR3 runs 13 residues. The V segment lost 8 bases and the J segment 1 base; nucleotides outside the gene matches: 5. Germline assignment: CDR1 DFQATT and CDR2 SNEGSKA (reference sequence). CDR3 region: CSRQREAQETQYF. The CDR3, as DNA: TGCAGTCGGCAGCGGGAGGCCCAAGAGACCCAGTACTTC.

This chain uses TRBV9 with TRBJ2-1, with 9 bases aligning to TRBD2. Germline CDR1 SGDLS, CDR2 YYNGEE. The CDR3 contains 19 residues. The J segment lost 1 base and the V segment lost 7 bases, leaving 18 bases of the junction unmatched. The CDR3, as DNA: TGTGCCAGCTCCTCCCCCCGGGCTAGCGGGGCGGGTTCCTACAATGAGCAGTTCTTC. Residues: CASSSPRASGAGSYNEQFF.

The J gene is TRBJ1-1, the V gene TRBV6-1, with D possibly being TRBD1 (6 bases). Germline values: CDR1 MNHNS, CDR2 SASEGT. V gave up 6 bases and J gave up 3 bases, with 26 bases separating them. The CDR3 has 18 amino acids. In nucleotides, the CDR3 is TGTGCCAGCAGCCTAAGAGGGGGGCGGCAGCGAATCGACACTGAAGCTTTCTTT. It is translated as CASSLRGGRQRIDTEAFF.

V and J are TRBV4-2 and TRBJ2-1; 11 nucleotides agree with TRBD2. The length of the CDR3 is 16 residues. The trim removed 4 bases at V and 7 bases at J, leaving 9 bases unmatched. CDR1 and CDR2 (germline): LGHNA, YNFKEQ. The CDR3 DNA reads as TGTGCCAGCAGCCGCCTAGCGGGAGGCCCTCGGAATGAGCAGTTCTTC. Protein product: CASSRLAGGPRNEQFF.

The CDR3 is CASSYEAGFEAFF. CDR3 nucleotides: TGTGCCAGCAGTTACGAGGCAGGCTTTGAAGCTTTCTTT. This chain links TRBV6-2 or TRBV6-3 with TRBJ1-1; unclear D gene. Between the trimmed V and J ends, which lost 2 bases and 7 bases, there was a span of 11 bases. CDR1 MNHEY and CDR2 SVGEGT come from the germline V gene. This CDR3 has 13 residues.

The J gene is TRBJ2-7, the V gene TRBV28, with TRBD1 matching over 8 bases. The tail of the sequence fits TRBJ2-5 better, so the J call may be wrong. The CDR3 contains 15 residues. Germline CDR1 and CDR2: MDHEN and SYDVKM. CDR3 DNA: TGTGCCAGCAGTTCCGGGTGGACAGGGACGGAGACCCAGTACTTC. It is translated as CASSSGWTGTETQYF.

V and J are TRBV3-1 and TRBJ2-1; D ambiguous. V lost 3 bases to trimming and J lost 5 bases, with 14 bases between them. Germline V lookup: CDR1 LGHDT, CDR2 YNNKEL (reference sequence). The CDR3 contains 15 residues. CDR3 region: CASSHWSLTHNEQFF. In nucleotides, the CDR3 is TGTGCCAGCAGCCATTGGTCACTGACCCACAATGAGCAGTTCTTC.

CDR3: CSAWGLNTEAFF. For the CDR3, the DNA is TGCAGCGCTTGGGGGTTGAACACTGAAGCTTTCTTT. This chain uses TRBV29-1 with TRBJ1-1, with D possibly being TRBD1 (5 bases). The germline CDR1 and CDR2 sequences are SQVTM and ANQGSEA. V was cut by 7 bases and J by 0 bases, with 9 bases left in between. CDR3 size: 12 residues.

The J gene is TRBJ2-7, the V gene TRBV4-2; D is perhaps TRBD2 (5 bases). Trimming stripped 3 bases from V and 0 bases from J, with 12 bases between. The germline V gene encodes CDR1 LGHNA and CDR2 YNFKEQ. CDR3 length: 15 residues. DNA of the CDR3: TGTGCCAGCAGCCAGGGAGTGACAAGCTCCTACGAGCAGTACTTC. It is translated as CASSQGVTSSYEQYF.

The chain joins TRBV6-2 or TRBV6-3 to TRBJ2-7; TRBD1 matches 7 bases. The germline V gene encodes CDR1 MNHEY and CDR2 SVGEGT. The CDR3 length is 16 residues. V gave up 0 bases and J gave up 2 bases; unmatched junction bases: 7. The CDR3 coding sequence is TGTGCCAGCAGTTACTCGGAACCGGGACAGCCCTACGAGCAGTACTTC. This codes for CASSYSEPGQPYEQYF.

The chain uses TRBV20-1 and TRBJ2-3; the D gene is possibly TRBD1 (6 bases). From germline, CDR1 is DFQATT and CDR2 SNEGSKA (reference sequence). This CDR3 has 14 residues. V lost 2 bases and J lost 1, with 10 bases in between. CDR3 sequence: CSARFHRGTDTQYF. The CDR3 DNA sequence: TGCAGTGCTAGATTCCACAGGGGCACAGATACGCAGTATTTT.

In its sample, this clonotype was seen once. At one boundary the junction diverges from the germline segment, which might be a read error. V is TRBV6-1 and J is TRBJ2-3; tentatively, D is TRBD2 (5 bases). CDR1 is MNHNS, CDR2 SASEGT, per germline. The CDR3 has 18 residues. CDR3 residues: CAGSDTLAVDSSSFTQYF. DNA of the CDR3: TGTGCCGGCAGTGACACACTTGCCGTGGACTCCTCCTCTTTTACGCAGTATTTT.

V is TRBV6-2 or TRBV6-3 and J is TRBJ2-2; TRBD1 aligns across 8 bases. Per the germline V gene, CDR1 is MNHEY and CDR2 is SVGEGT. V was pared by 5 bases and J by 4 bases, with 6 bases of the junction left unmatched. The length of the CDR3 is 15 residues. CDR3 sequence (DNA): TGTGCCAGCAGTGCACAGGGGGTTGGCACCGGGGAGCTGTTTTTT. The encoded protein is CASSAQGVGTGELFF.

A few counts support this clonotype. V is TRBV20-1 and J is TRBJ2-7; D remains unclear. Trimming took 4 bases from V and 0 from J, leaving 10 bases between them. The CDR3 is 13 residues long. Germline V gene data show CDR1 as DFQATT and CDR2 as SNEGSKA (reference sequence). This CDR3 reads CSAKGQSSYEQYF. CDR3 nucleotide sequence: TGCAGTGCTAAGGGTCAGAGCTCCTACGAGCAGTACTTC.

This clonotype was detected ten times or more. This sequence joins TRBV6-5 and TRBJ1-4, with TRBD1 as a possible D gene (5 bases). CDR3 length: 13 residues. Germline V CDR1 and CDR2: MNHEY, SVGAGI. Trimming pared 5 bases from V and 6 bases from J, leaving 10 bases between. CDR3: CASSRQSYEKLFF. The CDR3 DNA reads as TGTGCCAGCAGTCGACAGTCTTATGAAAAACTGTTTTTT.

This clonotype has a handful of counts. The V gene is TRBV4-3, the J gene TRBJ1-5; TRBD1 might be the D (6 bases). V was cut by 3 bases and J by 7 bases, with 13 bases left in between. This CDR3 has 14 residues. CDR1 is LGHNA and CDR2 is YSLEER in the germline V gene. CDR3 amino acids: CASSHRRGGQPQHF. The DNA of the CDR3 is TGCGCCAGCAGCCATAGGCGTGGGGGCCAGCCCCAGCATTTT.

The J gene is TRBJ2-5, the V gene TRBV7-2; 12 positions agree with TRBD1. The CDR3 has 15 amino acids. The germline V gene has CDR1 SGHTA and CDR2 FQGNSA. J was trimmed by 3 bases and V by 10 bases; bases with no gene match: 9. The CDR3 reads CATQRGTGGKETQYF. DNA of the CDR3: TGTGCCACCCAACGGGGGACAGGGGGCAAAGAGACCCAGTACTTC.

This clonotype was found a few times. This sequence joins TRBV20-1 and TRBJ2-1; 7 bases fit TRBD2. Germline CDR1 DFQATT, CDR2 SNEGSKA (reference sequence). V lost 3 bases, J lost 4 bases, and 6 bases stayed unmatched. The CDR3 totals 14 residues. The CDR3 DNA is TGCAGTGCTAGGGTAAGCGGGGATTACAATGAGCAGTTCTTC. Translated, it gives CSARVSGDYNEQFF.

The V gene is TRBV5-1, the J gene TRBJ1-2, with D possibly TRBD1 on 6 matching bases. Trimming removed 0 bases at V and 4 bases at J, with 13 bases between. The germline V gene encodes CDR1 SGHRS and CDR2 YFSETQ. This CDR3 contains 15 residues. Here the CDR3 reads CASSLEGDTLYGYTF. The CDR3 DNA reads TGCGCCAGCAGCTTGGAGGGGGACACCCTCTATGGCTACACCTTC.

This clonotype was seen a handful of times. The J gene is TRBJ2-3, the V gene TRBV7-6, with D possibly matching TRBD1 (6 bases). V was cut by 6 bases and J by 0 bases, with 16 bases left in between. This CDR3 is built from 16 residues. CDR1 and CDR2 from the germline V gene are SGHVS and FNYEAQ. CDR3 sequence reads: CASRYIGGASTDTQYF. Written as DNA, the CDR3 is TGTGCCAGCAGATATATAGGGGGAGCTAGCACAGATACGCAGTATTTT.